Listed here are 26 T cell receptor beta chains from one sample, sequenced in a study of early T cells in non-severe SARS-CoV-2 infection. TCRdb re-called the 5' RACE reads through MiXCR, storing one row per CDR3 protein. The table has 25,000 to 35,000 distinct CDR3 sequences, approximately 6.3% seen once. Sequencing was carried out using whole blood. The receptor set was obtained from an adult who was a healthcare worker with PCR-confirmed SARS-CoV-2 infection or an uninfected control (not recorded which).

The rearrangement links TRBV29-1 to TRBJ2-7; D is uncertain. Looked up from germline, CDR1 is SQVTM and CDR2 is ANQGSEA. The CDR3 is made up of 11 amino acids. Trimming removed 5 bases at V and 1 base at J, with 6 bases between. The CDR3 coding sequence is TGCAGCGTTATGGTTTCCTACGAGCAGTACTTC. Residues: CSVMVSYEQYF.

This clonotype was seen many times. The J gene is TRBJ1-2, the V gene TRBV20-1; D gene uncertain. V was trimmed by 5 bases and J by 5 bases, leaving 18 bases between them. The germline gives CDR1 DFQATT, CDR2 SNEGSKA (reference sequence). This CDR3 contains 14 residues. CDR3 coding DNA: TGCAGTGCTCTTGAAAGCCCCAGTACGTATGGCTACACCTTC. It codes for CSALESPSTYGYTF.

There are many counts of this clonotype. This chain joins TRBV5-6 and TRBJ1-2, with 9 bases fitting TRBD1. The CDR3 loop spans 14 amino acids. CDR1 is SGHDT and CDR2 is YYEEEE in the germline V gene. Trimming took 2 bases from V and 2 from J; bases not matched to a gene: 1. The CDR3 sequence is CASSLGTGNYGYTF. The CDR3 DNA is TGTGCCAGCAGCTTAGGGACAGGGAACTATGGCTACACCTTC.

At least ten counts were recorded for this clonotype. The V and J genes are TRBV2 and TRBJ2-3; maybe TRBD2 (5 bases). The CDR3 length is 15 residues. The germline gives CDR1 SNHLY, CDR2 FYNNEI. V shed 3 bases and J shed 2 bases, with 12 bases lying between them. The CDR3 loop reads CASSEEDYYTDTQYF. The CDR3 DNA sequence: TGTGCCAGCAGTGAGGAAGACTATTACACAGATACGCAGTATTTT.

This clonotype came up many times. The chain carries TRBV29-1 and TRBJ2-3; D ambiguous. The CDR3 has 15 residues. Per the germline V gene, CDR1 is SQVTM and CDR2 is ANQGSEA. V gave up 5 bases and J gave up 1 base, with 16 bases separating them. CDR3 sequence: CSVFPRLAGTDTQYF. The CDR3 DNA sequence: TGCAGCGTTTTCCCCCGACTGGCAGGCACAGATACGCAGTATTTT.

This clonotype has at least ten counts. The CDR3 sequence: CASSPWGLAGPYNEQFF. In DNA form, the CDR3 reads TGTGCCAGCAGTCCTTGGGGACTAGCGGGACCCTACAATGAGCAGTTCTTC. This chain joins TRBV27 and TRBJ2-1; TRBD2 agrees at 13 bases. Looked up from germline, CDR1 is MNHEY and CDR2 is SMNVEV (reference sequence). V shed 5 bases, J shed 2 bases, and the junction held 6 bases outside the gene matches. This CDR3 spans 17 amino acids.

This clonotype was detected many times. The chain joins TRBV28 to TRBJ2-1, with 11 nucleotides matching TRBD2. Trimming at V came to 2 bases and at J to 6 bases, leaving 3 bases not matched to a gene. Germline values: CDR1 MDHEN, CDR2 SYDVKM. This CDR3 region has 15 residues. Here the CDR3 reads CASSLTSGSRNEQFF. The DNA for the CDR3 is TGTGCCAGCAGTTTAACTAGCGGGAGTCGCAATGAGCAGTTCTTC.

This clonotype was detected ten times or more. The CDR3 DNA reads as TGTGCCAGCAGCCCGGAGACTAGCAGCAATGAGCAGTTCTTC. This translates into CASSPETSSNEQFF. The chain carries TRBV5-4 and TRBJ2-1, with 7 bases lining up with TRBD2. V lost 4 bases to trimming and J lost 6 bases; unmatched junction nucleotides: 7. CDR3 length equals 14 residues. CDR1 is SGHNT and CDR2 is YYREEE in the germline V gene (reference sequence).

This clonotype was seen a few times. The chain links TRBV20-1 to TRBJ2-2, with 15 bases identical to TRBD2. Germline V gives CDR1 DFQATT, CDR2 SNEGSKA (reference sequence). The ends lost 4 bases at V and 0 bases at J; junction bases unmatched: 6. The CDR3 consists of 18 residues. The CDR3 DNA reads TGCAGTGCTATGGGACTAGCGGGAGGAACATCGAACACCGGGGAGCTGTTTTTT. This encodes CSAMGLAGGTSNTGELFF.

This clonotype was counted many times. The V gene is TRBV15, the J gene TRBJ2-3, with D maybe TRBD2 (5 bases). Germline CDR1 LNHNV, CDR2 YYDKDF (reference sequence). CDR3 length: 14 amino acids. V lost 0 bases and J lost 4, with 8 bases in between. The CDR3 spells CATSRDRSADTQYF. The CDR3 region has the DNA TGTGCCACCAGCAGAGACCGTAGCGCAGATACGCAGTATTTT.

This clonotype was detected only a few times. This rearrangement joins TRBV28 to TRBJ1-4; 10 nucleotides align to TRBD1. Germline loops: CDR1 MDHEN, CDR2 SYDVKM. The J segment lost 7 bases and the V segment lost 7 bases, leaving 9 bases of the junction unmatched. This CDR3 contains 15 residues. The CDR3 nucleotides read TGTGCCAGCACCGGATCGGGACAGGGGATTGAAAAACTGTTTTTT. It is translated as CASTGSGQGIEKLFF.

This clonotype was recorded many times. The chain employs TRBV9 and TRBJ2-1; possibly TRBD1 for D (6 bases). Germline V lookup: CDR1 SGDLS, CDR2 YYNGEE. This CDR3 has 13 residues. V dropped 0 bases and J dropped 8 bases, with 9 bases sitting between them. The CDR3 loop reads CASSVDGGHEQFF. CDR3 in DNA: TGTGCCAGCAGCGTAGATGGGGGCCATGAGCAGTTCTTC.

This clonotype was detected only a few times. The chain has TRBV7-3 and TRBJ1-2, with unresolved D. V dropped 5 bases and J dropped 0 bases, with 7 bases sitting between them. Germline V CDR1 and CDR2: SGHTA, FQGTGA. CDR3 length equals 13 residues. The CDR3 DNA is TGTGCCAGCAGCCCCGGTTCTAACTATGGCTACACCTTC. As protein: CASSPGSNYGYTF.

This clonotype occurred many times. The rearrangement uses TRBV3-1 and TRBJ2-1; perhaps D is TRBD1 or TRBD2 (5 bases each). Germline CDR1 and CDR2: LGHDT and YNNKEL (reference sequence). This CDR3 is built from 14 residues. Trimming removed 4 bases from V and 6 bases from J, with 13 bases in between. This CDR3 is CASSLGTSRNEQFF. CDR3 nucleotide sequence: TGTGCCAGCAGCCTTGGGACCTCACGCAATGAGCAGTTCTTC.

This clonotype was detected ten times or more. The gene calls are TRBV7-6 and TRBJ1-3; weak D call: TRBD1 (6 bases). Trimming stripped 3 bases from V and 8 bases from J, with 8 bases between. The CDR3 length is 12 residues. Germline loops: CDR1 SGHVS, CDR2 FNYEAQ. CDR3 bases: TGTGCCAGCAGCTTGAAGGGGGACACCATATATTTT. It encodes CASSLKGDTIYF.

This clonotype was observed a few times. The rearrangement joins TRBV6-5 to TRBJ2-7, with D perhaps matching TRBD1 (6 bases). The CDR3 runs 11 residues. The V end was cut by 7 bases, the J end by 10 bases, with 14 bases between. CDR1 and CDR2 from the germline V gene are MNHEY and SVGAGI. In DNA form, the CDR3 reads TGTGCCAGCACCAGGCGACAGGTTCAGTACTTC. This codes for CASTRRQVQYF.

J is TRBJ2-5 and V is TRBV6-5; weak D call: TRBD1 (6 bases). Germline V gene lookup returns CDR1 MNHEY and CDR2 SVGAGI. The V end lost 4 bases, the J end lost 1 base, and 10 bases lay between the germline ends. This CDR3 contains 14 residues. The chain's CDR3 is CASSLGDTQETQYF. The CDR3 DNA follows: TGTGCCAGCAGTTTAGGGGACACCCAAGAGACCCAGTACTTC.

This clonotype has a count of ten or more. The V call is TRBV18, the J call TRBJ2-1; 8 positions agree with TRBD2. V lost 4 bases and J lost 4; bases outside the gene matches: 12. Germline CDR1 is KGHSH and CDR2 is LQKENI. The CDR3 is 17 residues long. Here the CDR3 reads CASSRYSGEGSYNEQFF. CDR3 nucleotides: TGTGCCAGCTCACGCTATAGCGGGGAGGGGTCGTACAATGAGCAGTTCTTC.

This clonotype has ten or more counts. The rearrangement joins TRBV20-1 to TRBJ2-5; TRBD2 matches at 10 bases. The CDR3 has 15 residues. V was clipped by 6 bases and J by 0 bases; unmatched bases: 7. Germline V gene data show CDR1 as DFQATT and CDR2 as SNEGSKA (reference sequence). The CDR3 spells CSACPLAGNQETQYF. The CDR3 DNA is TGCAGTGCCTGCCCACTAGCGGGGAACCAAGAGACCCAGTACTTC.

The sample holds a few counts of this clonotype. This chain uses TRBV12-3 or TRBV12-4 with TRBJ2-7, with 9 positions matching TRBD1. V lost 3 bases, J lost 5 bases, and 2 bases stayed unmatched. This CDR3 comprises 13 residues. CDR3 in DNA: TGTGCCAGCAGTTTGGGACAGGGTAACGAGCAGTACTTC. This sequence encodes CASSLGQGNEQYF.

In its sample, this clonotype was seen a few times. The chain combines TRBV28 with TRBJ1-1; D gene ambiguous. Germline loops: CDR1 MDHEN, CDR2 SYDVKM. The ends were cut back, 6 bases at V and 0 bases at J, with 5 bases in the middle. The CDR3 has 12 amino acids. The CDR3 region has the DNA TGTGCCAGCAGAAAACTGAACACTGAAGCTTTCTTT. It yields the protein CASRKLNTEAFF.

This clonotype was observed at least ten times. At one of its ends the junction is not consistent with the germline gene, which may arise from a read error. The J gene is TRBJ1-3, the V gene TRBV7-9; the D gene is possibly TRBD1 (5 bases). This CDR3 region has 15 residues. CDR1 is SEHNR and CDR2 is FQNEAQ in the germline V gene (reference sequence). CDR3 nucleotide sequence: TGTGCCAGCAGCTTAGCGGGGCAGCCAGGAAAGACCATATATTTT. Translation: CASSLAGQPGKTIYF.

This clonotype was detected many times. The J gene is TRBJ2-7, the V gene TRBV5-4, with TRBD1 matching over 11 bases. The CDR3 totals 14 residues. Germline CDR1 is SGHNT and CDR2 is YYREEE (reference sequence). V shed 0 bases, J shed 9 bases, and the junction held 5 bases outside the gene matches. Written as DNA, the CDR3 is TGTGCCAGCAGCTTGGCGGACAGGGGGCGCTTGCAGTACTTC. Encoded protein: CASSLADRGRLQYF. The whole variable domain, remainder taken from reference TRBV5-4 and TRBJ2-7, is ETGVTQSPTHLIKTRGQQVTLRCSSQSGHNTVSWYQQALGQGPQFIFQYYREEENGRGNFPPRFSGLQFPNYSSELNVNALELDDSALYLCASSLADRGRLQYFGPGTRLTVT.

There are many counts of this clonotype. The chain joins TRBV2 to TRBJ1-5, with 8 bases aligning to TRBD1. The germline V gene has CDR1 SNHLY and CDR2 FYNNEI. This CDR3 region has 16 residues. Trimming removed 6 bases from V and 2 bases from J; junction bases left unmatched: 9. CDR3 coding DNA: TGTGCCAGCAGATCAGGGGGCGTGATACGCAATCAGCCCCAGCATTTT. Its translation is CASRSGGVIRNQPQHF.

The rearrangement uses TRBV5-1 and TRBJ1-4; 7 nucleotides agree with TRBD1. The V gene's germline CDR1 is SGHRS and CDR2 YFSETQ. CDR3 length equals 16 residues. J gave up 0 bases and V 2 bases, and 4 bases lay outside the gene matches. The CDR3, as DNA: TGCGCCAGCAGCTTACAGGGGTCCGCAACTAATGAAAAACTGTTTTTT. Amino acid sequence: CASSLQGSATNEKLFF.

This clonotype was detected ten times or more. J is TRBJ2-1 and V is TRBV11-3; 10 bases are shared with TRBD2. The ends lost 1 base at V and 3 bases at J; junction bases unmatched: 3. This CDR3 contains 16 residues. Germline V CDR1 and CDR2: SGHNT, YENEEA. The CDR3 is CASSLGSGRDYNEQFF. The CDR3 region has the DNA TGTGCCAGCAGCTTAGGAAGCGGGAGGGACTACAATGAGCAGTTCTTC.